This entry is about one T cell receptor beta chain. This sample was included in a study of blood T cell repertoires in COVID-19. Overall study context: COVID-19 samples from acute and convalescent phases originated in the United States, Italy and Spain.

As processed by the authors: Estimated nucleated cell counts came from reference gene primer amplification. Using immunoSEQ multiplex PCR, the repertoire was profiled, and TCRdb retains in-frame clones only, with some absent. V and J calls and clone size are those listed in that table; D and trimming were worked out from the DNA. The sample includes roughly 36,000 clones, around 83% of them seen just once. Germline CDR1 is SGHAT and CDR2 is FQNNGV. The CDR3 runs to 14 residues. Trimming removed 6 bases at V and 10 bases at J, with 16 bases between. The receptor was derived from a human donor in a cohort sampled during active COVID-19. This sequence joins TRBV11-2 and TRBJ1-6; D is perhaps TRBD1 (6 bases). Source material: peripheral blood. CDR3 sequence: CASRHTGSGSPLHF. The CDR3 DNA sequence: TGTGCCAGCAGACACACAGGGTCCGGCTCACCCCTCCACTTT.